This TCR beta chain was found in a study of identifying expanded T cells in peripheral blood. Overall study findings and caveats: Differentially abundant clones: about 1.2 between replicates, 16.4 at approximately 13 days, less than 20 at four. Across healthy donors, higher total template counts meant significantly greater roughly two-week count variance.

CDR1 MNHEY and CDR2 SMNVEV come from the germline V gene (reference sequence). V lost 5 bases to trimming and J lost 4 bases; unmatched junction nucleotides: 7. This CDR3 is 15 amino acids long. Measured with immunoSEQ multiplex PCR; TCRdb has only the in-frame clones, and not every one. This sample yields under 85,000 clones, of which less than 90% are seen a single time; around 20% belongs to the top ten. No infections or other immune events were documented during collection. As concerns this clone: The antigen remains undetermined.

Sequencing input: blood. The chain combines TRBV27 with TRBJ1-2, with 10 positions matching TRBD1. This TCR was sampled from a person aged 18 to 75 in good health. The chain's CDR3 is CASSMGQGQAYGYTF. The CDR3 bases are TGTGCCAGCAGTATGGGACAGGGGCAGGCCTATGGCTACACCTTC.